The rows below give T cell receptor beta chains drawn from one sample of a study of CD8 T cells in ankylosing spondylitis. TCRdb re-derived calls from the 5' RACE reads in MiXCR, one entry per CDR3 protein. The sample lists under 300,000 distinct CDR3 sequences; more than 15% were seen once. The sample comprised blood, either unsorted or a sorted T cell fraction (not recorded which). These receptors came from a male donor with ankylosing spondylitis or in good health (not recorded which). The CDR3 runs from the conserved cysteine through the conserved F or W. A D gene is named only where the DNA matches it firmly. Clone size appears in some rows only: once, few, many, or a class for an expanded clone.

TRBV5-1	few	TRBJ2-7	NA	CASSLTASPAYEQYF	TGCGCCAGCAGCTTGACGGCTAGTCCGGCCTACGAGCAGTACTTC
TRBV6-1	NA	TRBJ1-5	TRBD1	CASSDPPGGYSNQPQHF	TGTGCCAGCAGTGACCCCCCAGGGGGATACAGCAATCAGCCCCAGCATTTT
TRBV2	NA	TRBJ2-5	TRBD1	CASSEAGQGAWETQYF	TGTGCCAGCAGTGAAGCTGGGCAGGGGGCCTGGGAGACCCAGTACTTC
TRBV4-2	NA	TRBJ2-1	TRBD2	CASSGLGTSGTDEQFF	TGTGCCAGCTCTGGGTTGGGGACTAGCGGGACGGATGAGCAGTTCTTC
TRBV4-1	few	TRBJ1-3	NA	CASSQGPSSGNTIYF	TGCGCCAGCAGCCAAGGTCCTTCGTCAGGAAACACCATATATTTT
TRBV5-1	NA	TRBJ1-1	NA	CASSLVSGALQEAFF	TGCGCCAGCAGCTTGGTGTCGGGGGCATTACAGGAAGCTTTCTTT
TRBV29-1	NA	TRBJ2-6	NA	CSVEDRVKSSGANVLTF	TGCAGCGTTGAAGACAGGGTAAAGAGCTCTGGGGCCAACGTCCTGACTTTC
TRBV29-1	many	TRBJ2-7	NA	CSVGLGYEQYF	TGCAGCGTTGGGTTGGGATACGAGCAGTACTTC
TRBV4-1	few	TRBJ1-2	NA	CASSQEAAVGYGYTF	TGCGCCAGCAGCCAAGAAGCTGCGGTGGGCTATGGCTACACCTTC
TRBV6-2/TRBV6-3	NA	TRBJ2-1	TRBD2	CASSYSSGRQNEQFF	TGTGCCAGCAGTTACTCCAGCGGGAGGCAAAATGAGCAGTTCTTC
TRBV29-1	few	TRBJ2-7	TRBD2	CSVSLPAGGLYEQYF	TGCAGCGTTTCCCTTCCGGCGGGAGGCCTATACGAGCAGTACTTC
TRBV9	many	TRBJ2-1	TRBD2	CASRATSGSPSSYNEQFF	TGTGCCAGCAGAGCGACTAGCGGGAGCCCTAGCTCCTACAATGAGCAGTTCTTC
TRBV20-1	NA	TRBJ2-1	NA	CSARDQGGGEFF	TGCAGTGCTAGAGATCAAGGGGGTGGGGAGTTCTTC
TRBV13	many	TRBJ1-3	NA	CASSLVPGGNTIYF	TGTGCCAGCAGCTTAGTCCCAGGGGGAAACACCATATATTTT